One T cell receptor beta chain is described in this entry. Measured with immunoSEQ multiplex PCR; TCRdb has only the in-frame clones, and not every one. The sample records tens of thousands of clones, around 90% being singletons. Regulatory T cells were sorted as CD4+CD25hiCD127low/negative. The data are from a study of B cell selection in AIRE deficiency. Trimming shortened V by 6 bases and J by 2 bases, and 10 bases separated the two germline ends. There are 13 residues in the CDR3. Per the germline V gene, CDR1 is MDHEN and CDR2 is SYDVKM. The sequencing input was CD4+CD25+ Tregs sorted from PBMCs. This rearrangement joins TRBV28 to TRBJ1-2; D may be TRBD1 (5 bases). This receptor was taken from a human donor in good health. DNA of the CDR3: TGTGCCAGCAGGGGAACAGGAAACTATGGCTACACCTTC. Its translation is CASRGTGNYGYTF.